These 15 T cell receptor beta chains were all obtained from the same sample, sequenced in a study of T cell changes during pregnancy in multiple sclerosis. Repertoires were generated with immunoSEQ multiplex PCR, while TCRdb's copy carries only in-frame clones and drops some. Of over 90,000 clones listed, around nine tenths are singletons. This specimen was peripheral blood, taken in the second trimester of pregnancy. These receptor sequences come from a female donor in good health, enrolled as a control in a pregnancy study.

The genes are TRBV28 and TRBJ2-1; 9 nucleotides match TRBD2. The V and J ends lost 6 bases and 6 bases, in that order; junction bases with no gene match: 9. The CDR3 is made up of 15 amino acids. Germline V gene data show CDR1 as MDHEN and CDR2 as SYDVKM. The CDR3 sequence is CASRPGLAGFNEQFF. The CDR3 DNA reads as TGTGCCAGCAGACCGGGACTAGCAGGTTTCAATGAGCAGTTCTTC.

The rearrangement uses TRBV27 and TRBJ2-3; 7 bases are shared with TRBD1. The V gene end was trimmed by 2 bases and the J gene end by 0 bases; junction bases not matched to a gene: 11. The germline V gene has CDR1 MNHEY and CDR2 SMNVEV (reference sequence). CDR3 length: 18 amino acids. CDR3 sequence: CASSLGVGGMRSTDTQYF. In nucleotides, the CDR3 is TGTGCCAGCAGTTTAGGTGTAGGGGGCATGCGGAGCACAGATACGCAGTATTTT.

The chain carries TRBV7-7 and TRBJ2-5, with unresolved D. CDR1 is SSHAT and CDR2 is FNYEAQ in the germline V gene (reference sequence). The CDR3 covers 13 residues. Trimming took 3 bases from V and 7 from J, leaving 12 bases between them. The CDR3 protein is CASSFTKLGTQYF. The CDR3 DNA is TGTGCCAGCAGCTTCACTAAACTCGGGACCCAGTACTTC.

This clone was counted once. This chain uses TRBV7-2 with TRBJ1-5; 9 bases line up with TRBD1. This CDR3 has 15 amino acids. J was trimmed by 6 bases and V by 4 bases; bases with no gene match: 7. CDR1 SGHTA and CDR2 FQGNSA come from the germline V gene. The CDR3 loop reads CASSSGTGLSQPQHF. CDR3 DNA: TGTGCCAGCAGCTCGGGGACAGGGCTTAGTCAGCCCCAGCATTTT.

The rearrangement links TRBV5-6 to TRBJ2-7, with D possibly matching TRBD2 (6 bases). This CDR3 region has 12 residues. V gave up 4 bases and J gave up 7 bases, with 12 bases separating them. The germline CDR1 and CDR2 sequences are SGHDT and YYEEEE. CDR3 DNA sequence: TGTGCCAGCAGCCTCCGGGGGTGGGAGCAGTACTTC. Its protein product is CASSLRGWEQYF.

The chain has TRBV19 and TRBJ2-7; TRBD1 matches 8 bases. V shed 3 bases and J 12 bases; nucleotides not matched to a gene: 10. The CDR3 is 13 residues long. Germline V lookup: CDR1 LNHDA, CDR2 SQIVND (reference sequence). The CDR3 spells CASSMDRDAGRYF. In DNA form, the CDR3 reads TGTGCCAGTAGTATGGACAGGGATGCGGGTCGGTACTTC.

CDR3 nucleotide sequence: TGCGCCAGCAGTGAGAGGAGGACAGGGATTGATGAAGGGCCCCAGCATTTT. This codes for CASSERRTGIDEGPQHF. This chain connects TRBV10-2 to TRBJ1-5, with 8 nucleotides matching TRBD1. CDR1 and CDR2 (germline): WSHSY, SAAADI. The J segment lost 9 bases and the V segment lost 2 bases, leaving 15 bases of the junction unmatched. This CDR3 is built from 17 residues.

The rearrangement joins TRBV4-1 to TRBJ1-2; D gene unclear. The V gene lost 2 bases and the J gene lost 0 bases, with 7 bases spanning the gap. Germline V gives CDR1 MGHRA, CDR2 YSYEKL. There are 14 residues in the CDR3. The CDR3 bases are TGCGCCAGCAGCCAACTCTCTTCTAACTATGGCTACACCTTC. Residues: CASSQLSSNYGYTF.

This chain uses TRBV5-6 with TRBJ2-7, with 11 bases that match TRBD1. The CDR3 contains 15 residues. Trimming at V came to 4 bases and at J to 6 bases, leaving 9 bases not matched to a gene. Germline V gene lookup returns CDR1 SGHDT and CDR2 YYEEEE. CDR3 coding DNA: TGTGCCAGCAGCCTTCTGGGGACAGGGGGAACCGAGCAGTACTTC. Translation gives CASSLLGTGGTEQYF.

This rearrangement joins TRBV19 to TRBJ2-2, with D possibly being TRBD1 (6 bases). The CDR3 totals 15 residues. The V end was cut by 3 bases, the J end by 1 base, with 9 bases between. In germline, CDR1 is LNHDA, CDR2 SQIVND (reference sequence). The CDR3 nucleotides are TGTGCCAGTAGTATGGACAGCGGGAACACCGGGGAGCTGTTTTTT. Its protein product is CASSMDSGNTGELFF.

This clone appeared a single time. This CDR3 reads CASRTRLADIQETQYF. The CDR3 DNA reads as TGTGCCAGCAGGACTAGACTAGCGGATATCCAAGAGACCCAGTACTTC. V is TRBV2 and J is TRBJ2-5, with TRBD2 matching over 9 bases. Trimming took 6 bases from V and 1 from J; bases not matched to a gene: 9. CDR3 length equals 16 residues. Germline V CDR1 and CDR2: SNHLY, FYNNEI.

The chain joins TRBV6-1 to TRBJ1-2; 10 bases agree with TRBD1. With 6 bases clipped from V and 4 bases from J, the junction kept 5 bases outside the gene matches. The CDR3 sequence is 14 residues long. Germline V gene sequence: CDR1 MNHNS, CDR2 SASEGT. The CDR3 DNA reads TGTGCCAGCAGAGACAGGGGGCCGGTCTATGGCTACACCTTC. This codes for CASRDRGPVYGYTF.

This chain links TRBV7-2 with TRBJ2-3; 11 bases are a match to TRBD2. CDR1 SGHTA and CDR2 FQGNSA come from the germline V gene. The CDR3 extends over 16 amino acids. Trimming removed 1 base from V and 1 base from J; junction bases left unmatched: 1. The CDR3, as DNA: TGTGCCAGCAGCTTAGGGACTAGCGGGCGCACAGATACGCAGTATTTT. Protein: CASSLGTSGRTDTQYF. Variable domain in full (rest from reference TRBV7-2 and TRBJ2-3): GAGVSQSPSNKVTEKGKDVELRCDPISGHTALYWYRQSLGQGLEFLIYFQGNSAPDKSGLPSDRFSAERTGGSVSTLTIQRTQQEDSAVYLCASSLGTSGRTDTQYFGPGTRLTVL.

The V and J genes are TRBV30 and TRBJ2-3; D gene ambiguous. Looked up from germline, CDR1 is GTSNPN and CDR2 is SVGIG (reference sequence). The CDR3 runs 11 residues. Trimming took off 4 bases at V and 1 base at J, with 3 bases between the two ends. The chain's CDR3 is CAWTGTDTQYF. CDR3 nucleotide sequence: TGTGCCTGGACAGGCACAGATACGCAGTATTTT.

The V gene is TRBV30, the J gene TRBJ2-5; 7 bases fit TRBD2. V shed 5 bases, J shed 5 bases, and the junction held 5 bases outside the gene matches. The CDR3 is 12 residues long. From germline, CDR1 is GTSNPN and CDR2 SVGIG (reference sequence). Here the CDR3 reads CAWGTTGETQYF. DNA of the CDR3: TGTGCCTGGGGGACTACGGGGGAGACCCAGTACTTC.